Below, 5 T cell receptor beta chains from the same sample are listed, as sequenced in a study of radiation and T cells in renal cell carcinoma. Using immunoSEQ multiplex PCR, the repertoire was profiled, and TCRdb retains in-frame clones only, with some absent. The data contain roughly 130,000 clones, about 81% of them singletons. This sample's time point: blood 2 weeks post-SBRT. Documented treatment: 15 Gy SBRT to primary tumor, nephrectomy 4 weeks later. The material sequenced was blood, taken from a patient whose treatment included radiotherapy and nephrectomy. The receptors here all came from a woman aged 60-75 years with renal cell carcinoma.

J is TRBJ2-1 and V is TRBV6-1, with TRBD1 matching 9 bases. Germline V gene data show CDR1 as MNHNS and CDR2 as SASEGT. The junction had 6 bases not matched to a gene; V was cut back by 10 bases and J by 2 bases. CDR3 length: 14 amino acids. DNA for the CDR3: TGTGCCACCACCTGGGACAGGGCCTACAATGAGCAGTTCTTC. Translation: CATTWDRAYNEQFF.

The chain employs TRBV27 and TRBJ1-5, with D perhaps TRBD1 (5 bases). There are 16 residues in the CDR3. The V gene lost 5 bases and the J gene lost 4 bases, with 18 bases spanning the gap. CDR1 is MNHEY, CDR2 SMNVEV, per germline (reference sequence). Here the CDR3 DNA reads TGTGCCAGCAGTCCAACAGGCGACCCTTGGAATCAGCCCCAGCATTTT. This encodes CASSPTGDPWNQPQHF.

The chain has TRBV6-1 and TRBJ1-5, with TRBD1 matching 9 bases. Germline CDR1 reads MNHNS; CDR2 reads SASEGT. The CDR3 runs to 18 residues. V gave up 4 bases and J gave up 2 bases; unmatched junction bases: 12. The CDR3 DNA reads as TGTGCCAGCAGTGGAGACACAGGGGGCGTCCTTGGCAATCAGCCCCAGCATTTT. Translating gives CASSGDTGGVLGNQPQHF.

This clone was seen only a few times. The chain recombines TRBV5-1 with TRBJ2-7, with D possibly matching TRBD2 (5 bases). CDR1 is SGHRS and CDR2 is YFSETQ in the germline V gene. The CDR3 consists of 16 residues. The V end lost 0 bases, the J end lost 0 bases, and 13 bases lay between the germline ends. CDR3 nucleotides: TGCGCCAGCAGCTTGGCAGGAGGTTCCAACTCCTACGAGCAGTACTTC. It encodes CASSLAGGSNSYEQYF.

This clone was found a few times. The chain is built from TRBV7-9 and TRBJ1-1, with D perhaps matching TRBD1 (5 bases). Germline assignment: CDR1 SEHNR and CDR2 FQNEAQ (reference sequence). Between the trimmed V and J ends, which lost 5 bases and 7 bases, there was a span of 20 bases. The CDR3 totals 15 residues. The CDR3 DNA sequence: TGTGCCAGCAGCCCGAGGTGGTCCTGGGGGTATGAAGCTTTCTTT. Its protein product is CASSPRWSWGYEAFF.